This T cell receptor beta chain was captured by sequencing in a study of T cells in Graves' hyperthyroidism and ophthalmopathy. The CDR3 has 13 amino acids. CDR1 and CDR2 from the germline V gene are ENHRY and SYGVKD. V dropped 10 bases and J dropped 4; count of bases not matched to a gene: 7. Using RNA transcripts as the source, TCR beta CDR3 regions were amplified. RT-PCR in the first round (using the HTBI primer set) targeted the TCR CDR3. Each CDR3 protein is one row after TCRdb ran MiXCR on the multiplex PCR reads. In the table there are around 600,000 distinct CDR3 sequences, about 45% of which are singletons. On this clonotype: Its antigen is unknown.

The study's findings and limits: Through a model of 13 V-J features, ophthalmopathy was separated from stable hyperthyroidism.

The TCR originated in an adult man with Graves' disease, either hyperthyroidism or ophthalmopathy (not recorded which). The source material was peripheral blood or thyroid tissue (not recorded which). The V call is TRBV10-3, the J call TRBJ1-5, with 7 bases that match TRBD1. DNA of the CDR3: TGTGCCAGCAGACAGGGTACGAATCAGCCCCAGCATTTT. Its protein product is CASRQGTNQPQHF.